These 17 T cell receptor beta chains came from one sample sequenced in a study of T cell responses to AZD1222 COVID-19 vaccine (dated by TCRdb to the early 2020s). In the paper's terms, the time point label means: about 28 days (+/-7) after the second vaccine dose. Receptor libraries were prepared by the immunoSEQ multiplex PCR assay. As stored in TCRdb, this immuneACCESS dataset retains in-frame rearrangements with V and J assigned. A fraction of the clones does not appear; measured against another copy, unresolved V genes explain less than half of the discrepancy, and the remainder lacks a known reason. The sample table lists 130,000 or so clones, roughly nine tenths of them with a count of one. Roughly a tenth of the sample is held by the ten biggest clonotypes. The sample consisted of peripheral blood, taken 28 days after the second AZD1222 dose. The receptors were sampled from an adult who received the AZD1222 COVID-19 vaccine.

Comment on this clone: This same CDR3 is encoded by further DNA sequences in the sample. The rearrangement uses TRBV6-5 and TRBJ1-1; D ambiguous. Trimming took 2 bases from V and 0 from J, leaving 7 bases between them. The germline V gene has CDR1 MNHEY and CDR2 SVGAGI. The CDR3 runs 14 residues. The CDR3 DNA reads as TGTGCCAGCAGTTACACCGGAATGAACACTGAAGCTTTCTTT. Encoded protein: CASSYTGMNTEAFF.

The chain couples TRBV10-3 to TRBJ2-5; D is perhaps TRBD2 (5 bases). The CDR3 totals 11 residues. Germline CDR1 ENHRY, CDR2 SYGVKD. V lost 11 bases to trimming and J lost 2 bases, with 9 bases between them. The CDR3 sequence: CASRGQETQYF. CDR3 sequence (DNA): TGTGCCTCTCGAGGGCAAGAGACCCAGTACTTC.

The sample holds one count of this clone. The chain has TRBV5-8 and TRBJ1-5; D not certain. Trimming took 2 bases from V and 0 from J, leaving 6 bases between them. The V gene's germline CDR1 is SGHTS and CDR2 YDEGEE. The length of the CDR3 is 14 residues. The CDR3 region has the DNA TGTGCCAGCAGCTTCGGATATAGCAATCAGCCCCAGCATTTT. Its protein product is CASSFGYSNQPQHF.

The J gene is TRBJ1-1, the V gene TRBV6-5; D gene unclear. Germline CDR1 MNHEY, CDR2 SVGAGI. CDR3 length: 11 residues. CDR3 sequence reads: CATEGNTEAFF. The CDR3 nucleotides are TGTGCTACAGAGGGAAACACTGAAGCTTTCTTT.

The genes are TRBV19 and TRBJ2-3; maybe TRBD1 (6 bases). The CDR3 spans 16 residues. V lost 1 base and J lost 0, with 11 bases in between. Germline-derived CDR1 and CDR2 are LNHDA and SQIVND (reference sequence). The CDR3 sequence: CASSIGGTTSTDTQYF. CDR3 sequence (DNA): TGTGCCAGTAGTATAGGAGGGACAACGAGCACAGATACGCAGTATTTT.

This rearrangement joins TRBV19 to TRBJ1-4; a possible D gene is TRBD1 (5 bases). In germline, CDR1 is LNHDA, CDR2 SQIVND (reference sequence). Between the trimmed V and J ends, which lost 7 bases and 0 bases, there was a span of 9 bases. CDR3 length equals 14 residues. The chain's CDR3 is CASKGLATNEKLFF. CDR3 sequence (DNA): TGTGCCAGTAAGGGGCTTGCAACTAATGAAAAACTGTTTTTT.

The chain recombines TRBV18 with TRBJ2-1; D is unclear. V shed 3 bases and J shed 1 base, with 10 bases lying between them. CDR1 is KGHSH and CDR2 is LQKENI in the germline V gene. The CDR3 sequence is 15 residues long. For the CDR3, the DNA is TGTGCCAGCTCACCGAAAGACGTATCCTACAATGAGCAGTTCTTC. This translates into CASSPKDVSYNEQFF. Full variable domain (missing parts from reference TRBV18 and TRBJ2-1): NAGVMQNPRHLVRRRGQEARLRCSPMKGHSHVYWYRQLPEEGLKFMVYLQKENIIDESGMPKERFSAEFPKEGPSILRIQQVVRGDSAAYFCASSPKDVSYNEQFFGPGTRLTVL.

This clone was seen ten or more times. The chain has TRBV3-1 (or the pseudogene TRBV3-2) and TRBJ1-5, with 9 nucleotides matching TRBD1. This CDR3 is built from 16 residues. The germline CDR1 and CDR2 sequences are LGHDT and YNNKEL (reference sequence). J lost 1 base, V lost 4 bases, and 5 bases had no gene match. The CDR3 loop reads CASSRGGTGSNQPQHF. CDR3 nucleotide sequence: TGTGCCAGCAGCCGTGGGGGGACAGGGAGCAATCAGCCCCAGCATTTT.

This chain joins TRBV6-5 and TRBJ1-1; D may be TRBD1 (6 bases). Germline V lookup: CDR1 MNHEY, CDR2 SVGAGI. There are 14 residues in the CDR3. The V end was cut by 6 bases, the J end by 4 bases, with 15 bases between. CDR3 loop: CASSNPRGSTEAFF. For the CDR3, the DNA is TGTGCCAGCAGCAACCCCAGGGGCAGCACTGAAGCTTTCTTT.

CDR3 bases: TGTGCCAGCAGCCCGGACAGGCAAAGTCATGAAAAACTGTTTTTT. The encoded protein is CASSPDRQSHEKLFF. The chain carries TRBV7-8 and TRBJ1-4, with 7 bases lining up with TRBD1. Unmatched junction bases numbered 9, after V lost 5 bases and J lost 6 bases. The CDR3 length is 15 residues. Per the germline V gene, CDR1 is SGHVS and CDR2 is FQNEAQ.

This clone was counted between two and nine times. CDR3 DNA: TGTGCCAGCAGTGAAGTAGGGGGACTGGGCTATGGCTACACCTTC. It encodes CASSEVGGLGYGYTF. This rearrangement joins TRBV6-1 to TRBJ1-2, with D possibly matching TRBD1 (6 bases). Trimming shortened V by 1 base and J by 4 bases, and 13 bases separated the two germline ends. The CDR3 totals 15 residues. Germline V gene sequence: CDR1 MNHNS, CDR2 SASEGT.

The V gene is TRBV7-6, the J gene TRBJ1-4, with D perhaps TRBD1 (5 bases). Germline V gene sequence: CDR1 SGHVS, CDR2 FNYEAQ. This CDR3 is 14 amino acids long. The V end was cut by 3 bases, the J end by 3 bases, with 8 bases between. CDR3 amino acids: CASSFGGSNEKLFF. CDR3 DNA: TGTGCCAGCAGCTTCGGGGGGTCTAATGAAAAACTGTTTTTT.

The rearrangement joins TRBV11-3 to TRBJ2-2; TRBD1 agrees at 8 bases. Germline V gives CDR1 SGHNT, CDR2 YENEEA. This CDR3 region has 17 residues. Trimming cost V 1 base and J 7 bases; bases outside gene matches: 11. CDR3 bases: TGTGCCAGCAGCTTAGCCGGGTGGAGACAGGGGAGCGGGGAGCTGTTTTTT. This codes for CASSLAGWRQGSGELFF. Full variable domain (rest looked up from reference TRBV11-3 and TRBJ2-2): EAGVVQSPRYKIIEKKQPVAFWCNPISGHNTLYWYLQNLGQGPELLIRYENEEAVDDSQLPKDRFSAERLKGVDSTLKIQPAELGDSAVYLCASSLAGWRQGSGELFFGEGSRLTVL.

This chain links TRBV7-3 with TRBJ2-7; D might be TRBD2 (6 bases). Trimming removed 2 bases at V and 3 bases at J, with 14 bases between. Germline CDR1 and CDR2: SGHTA and FQGTGA. The CDR3 spans 15 residues. CDR3 amino acids: CASSLDGGGLYEQYF. DNA of the CDR3: TGTGCCAGCAGCTTAGACGGGGGAGGACTCTACGAGCAGTACTTC.

This clone was counted a single time. The V and J genes are TRBV7-6 and TRBJ2-1; maybe TRBD1 (6 bases). Germline V gene sequence: CDR1 SGHVS, CDR2 FNYEAQ. This CDR3 spans 14 amino acids. Deletions cut 1 base from V and 6 bases from J, with 10 bases between. The CDR3 DNA reads TGTGCCAGCAGCTTAGGGTCAGGGGTCAATGAGCAGTTCTTC. It encodes CASSLGSGVNEQFF.

The V gene is TRBV2, the J gene TRBJ1-4, with 9 bases identical to TRBD1. V lost 5 bases, J lost 4 bases, and 2 bases stayed unmatched. This CDR3 contains 14 residues. From germline, CDR1 is SNHLY and CDR2 FYNNEI. The CDR3 sequence is CASSPGQGNEKLFF. The CDR3 DNA reads as TGTGCCAGCAGTCCGGGACAGGGTAATGAAAAACTGTTTTTT.

This chain uses TRBV20-1 with TRBJ1-1; possible D gene TRBD1, 5 bases. From germline, CDR1 is DFQATT and CDR2 SNEGSKA (reference sequence). V lost 5 bases, J lost 8 bases, and 9 bases lay in between. The CDR3 has 10 amino acids. CDR3 in DNA: TGCAGTGCTCTGGGGGTAGAAGCTTTCTTT. Residues: CSALGVEAFF.